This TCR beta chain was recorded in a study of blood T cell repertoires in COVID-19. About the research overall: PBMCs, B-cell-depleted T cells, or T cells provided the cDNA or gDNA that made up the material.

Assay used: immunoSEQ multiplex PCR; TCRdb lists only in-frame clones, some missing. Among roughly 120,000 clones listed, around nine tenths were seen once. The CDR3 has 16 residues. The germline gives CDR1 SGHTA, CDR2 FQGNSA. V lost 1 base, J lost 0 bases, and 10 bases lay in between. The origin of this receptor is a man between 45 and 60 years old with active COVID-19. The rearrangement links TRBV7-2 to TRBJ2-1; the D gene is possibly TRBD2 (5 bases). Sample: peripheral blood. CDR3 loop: CASSLDWTHSYNEQFF. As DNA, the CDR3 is TGTGCCAGCAGCTTAGACTGGACTCACTCCTACAATGAGCAGTTCTTC.